This TCR beta chain was recovered during a study of cytomegalovirus exposure and HLA in healthy donors. Study-level results: Rates of TCR association differed by HLA locus in a later analysis, with DRB1 highest and HLA-C lowest. Other equally common chains were less clonally expanded than HLA-associated TCR beta chains, a later analysis showed. A list of approximately 150 TCR beta chains associated with cytomegalovirus was given. Apart from CMV serostatus, no immune exposure information was available.

As regards this clone: The antigen is undetermined.

The PCR ran on 60 Vbeta and 13 Jbeta primers. The table came from immunoSEQ multiplex PCR; TCRdb's copy has only in-frame clones and leaves some out. The table records around 170,000 clones, around 80% of them present only once. Sequenced sample: PBMCs. This receptor was obtained from a man aged 40-55 years in good health and CMV-seronegative.

CDR3 bases: TGTGCCAGCAGTCCTAGTTCTAGCTCCTACAATGAGCAGTTCTTC. It yields the protein CASSPSSSSYNEQFF. The chain has TRBV27 and TRBJ2-1; D not certain. V lost 5 bases to trimming and J lost 0 bases, with 11 bases between them. The CDR3 covers 15 residues. In germline, CDR1 is MNHEY, CDR2 SMNVEV (reference sequence).